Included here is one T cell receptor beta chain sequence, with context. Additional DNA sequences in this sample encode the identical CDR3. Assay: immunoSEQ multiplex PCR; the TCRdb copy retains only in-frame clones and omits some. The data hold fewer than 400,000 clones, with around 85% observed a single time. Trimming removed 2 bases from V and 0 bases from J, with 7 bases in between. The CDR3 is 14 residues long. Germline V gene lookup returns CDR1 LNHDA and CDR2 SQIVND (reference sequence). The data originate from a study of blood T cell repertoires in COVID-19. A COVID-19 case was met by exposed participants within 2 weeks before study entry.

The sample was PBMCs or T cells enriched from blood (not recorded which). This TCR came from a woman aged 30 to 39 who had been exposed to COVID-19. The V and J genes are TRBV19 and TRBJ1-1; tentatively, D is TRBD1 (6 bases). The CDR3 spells CASSITGMNTEAFF. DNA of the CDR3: TGTGCCAGTAGTATAACAGGGATGAACACTGAAGCTTTCTTT.